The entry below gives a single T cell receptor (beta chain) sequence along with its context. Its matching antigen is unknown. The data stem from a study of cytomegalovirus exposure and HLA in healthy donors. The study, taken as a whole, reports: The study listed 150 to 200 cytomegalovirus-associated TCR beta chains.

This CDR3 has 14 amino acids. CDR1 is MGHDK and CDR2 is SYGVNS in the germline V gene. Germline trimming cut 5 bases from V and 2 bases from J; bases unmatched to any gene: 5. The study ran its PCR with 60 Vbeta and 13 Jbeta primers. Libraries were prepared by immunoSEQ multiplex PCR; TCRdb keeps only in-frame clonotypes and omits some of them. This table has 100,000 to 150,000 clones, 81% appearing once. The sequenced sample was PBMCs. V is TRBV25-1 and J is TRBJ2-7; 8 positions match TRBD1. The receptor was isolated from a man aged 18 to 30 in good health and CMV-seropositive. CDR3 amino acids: CASSPPDRAYEQYF. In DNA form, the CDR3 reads TGTGCCAGCAGTCCCCCGGACAGGGCCTACGAGCAGTACTTC.